What follows are 28 T cell receptor beta chains derived from one specimen sequenced in a study of blood T cell repertoires in COVID-19 (dated by TCRdb to 2018 to 2020). Receptor libraries were prepared by the immunoSEQ multiplex PCR assay. Not all clones reach the TCRdb copy of this immuneACCESS table, which keeps in-frame sequences only. Checked studies attribute under half of the gap to unresolved V genes and leave the rest unexplained. The table for this sample lists roughly 150,000 clones; roughly nine tenths of them were counted only once. 2.4% of the sample comes from the top ten. The sequencing sample was made of peripheral blood. The receptors derive from a woman aged 65 to 85 with acute or convalescent COVID-19.

The DNA of the CDR3 is TGTGCCATCAGTCCGGGACAGGGATTCTATGGCTACACCTTC. This gives the protein CAISPGQGFYGYTF. The chain has TRBV10-3 and TRBJ1-2; 9 nucleotides match TRBD1. CDR1 ENHRY and CDR2 SYGVKD come from the germline V gene. The CDR3 has 14 amino acids. The trim removed 5 bases at V and 4 bases at J, leaving 5 bases unmatched.

The chain joins TRBV9 to TRBJ1-1; 10 bases match TRBD1. The CDR3 is 19 amino acids. V was clipped by 5 bases and J by 4 bases; unmatched bases: 20. The germline V gene encodes CDR1 SGDLS and CDR2 YYNGEE. CDR3 protein: CASRDPAGTGDNLGTEAFF. The CDR3 DNA is TGTGCCAGCAGAGATCCGGCCGGGACAGGGGACAATTTGGGCACTGAAGCTTTCTTT. Combining the CDR3 with reference TRBV9 and TRBJ1-1 gives the whole variable domain DSGVTQTPKHLITATGQRVTLRCSPRSGDLSVYWYQQSLDQGLQFLIQYYNGEERAKGNILERFSAQQFPDLHSELNLSSLELGDSALYFCASRDPAGTGDNLGTEAFFGQGTRLTVV.

The CDR3 DNA follows: TGCTGCGCAGAACAGGGCGCAAGCGGCTACACCTTC. This sequence encodes CCAEQGASGYTF. This chain connects TRBV29-1 to TRBJ1-2, with a possible D match to TRBD1 (6 bases). Germline values: CDR1 SQVTM, CDR2 ANQGSEA. The CDR3 spans 12 residues.

V gene TRBV18 combines with J gene TRBJ1-6, with no clear D. V lost 4 bases and J lost 0, with 13 bases in between. There are 17 residues in the CDR3. Germline lookup yields CDR1 KGHSH and CDR2 LQKENI. The DNA for the CDR3 is TGTGCCAGCTCACAGACACCCGTGAGCTCCTATAATTCACCCCTCCACTTT. It is translated as CASSQTPVSSYNSPLHF.

The gene calls are TRBV2 and TRBJ2-7; no firm D call. V lost 10 bases and J lost 0, with 13 bases in between. The germline V gene encodes CDR1 SNHLY and CDR2 FYNNEI. This CDR3 has 13 residues. This CDR3 reads CATRRPSSYEQYV. The CDR3, as DNA: TGTGCCACACGACGGCCTAGCTCCTACGAGCAGTACGTC.

The rearrangement uses TRBV10-1 and TRBJ2-5, with D perhaps matching TRBD1 (6 bases). The CDR3 extends over 15 amino acids. In germline, CDR1 is WNHNN, CDR2 SYGVQD (reference sequence). Trimming left V 2 bases short and J 5 bases short, with 15 bases between. In nucleotides, the CDR3 is TGCGCCAGCAGTGAGGGTCAGGGGCTAGGGGAGACCCAGTACTTC. Amino acid sequence: CASSEGQGLGETQYF.

The genes are TRBV7-2 and TRBJ1-4, with 7 bases lining up with TRBD1. CDR1 SGHTA and CDR2 FQGNSA come from the germline V gene. Trimming took 5 bases from V and 0 from J; bases not matched to a gene: 6. This CDR3 spans 16 amino acids. CDR3 sequence: CASSRAQGATNEKLFF. CDR3 sequence (DNA): TGTGCCAGCAGCAGAGCCCAGGGGGCAACTAATGAAAAACTGTTTTTT. Complete variable domain (other parts from reference TRBV7-2 and TRBJ1-4): GAGVSQSPSNKVTEKGKDVELRCDPISGHTALYWYRQSLGQGLEFLIYFQGNSAPDKSGLPSDRFSAERTGGSVSTLTIQRTQQEDSAVYLCASSRAQGATNEKLFFGSGTQLSVL.

The J gene is TRBJ1-1, the V gene TRBV27; the D gene is possibly TRBD1 (5 bases). CDR1 MNHEY and CDR2 SMNVEV come from the germline V gene (reference sequence). CDR3 length: 16 amino acids. Deletions cut 0 bases from V and 4 bases from J, with 15 bases between. CDR3 region: CASSLSAVWGGTEAFF. The DNA of the CDR3 is TGTGCCAGCAGTTTATCAGCCGTGTGGGGGGGCACTGAAGCTTTCTTT.

This clone was seen a handful of times. The chain is built from TRBV20-1 and TRBJ2-1; D unclear. The CDR3 totals 10 residues. V shed 7 bases and J shed 4 bases, with 5 bases lying between them. Looked up from germline, CDR1 is DFQATT and CDR2 is SNEGSKA (reference sequence). The CDR3, as DNA: TGCAGTGGCCTATACAATGAGCAGTTCTTC. Translation: CSGLYNEQFF.

This sequence joins TRBV7-2 and TRBJ2-4; D is uncertain. This CDR3 spans 14 amino acids. Germline CDR1 is SGHTA and CDR2 is FQGNSA. Trimming cost V 5 bases and J 2 bases, with 10 bases left between them. The DNA of the CDR3 is TGTGCCAGCAGCCCCCAAATCACCAAAAACATTCAGTACTTC. Protein sequence: CASSPQITKNIQYF.

The CDR3 DNA reads TGTGCCAGCAGTGAACGTCAGGGGGCTTGGGGAAAACTGTTTTTT. Translation gives CASSERQGAWGKLFF. The chain has TRBV2 and TRBJ1-4, with TRBD1 matching 8 bases. Germline CDR1 reads SNHLY; CDR2 reads FYNNEI. CDR3 length: 15 amino acids. The ends lost 2 bases at V and 10 bases at J; junction bases unmatched: 9.

The J gene is TRBJ2-2, the V gene TRBV27; 10 bases align to TRBD2. From germline, CDR1 is MNHEY and CDR2 SMNVEV (reference sequence). Germline trimming cut 4 bases from V and 4 bases from J; bases unmatched to any gene: 6. This CDR3 spans 16 amino acids. In DNA form, the CDR3 reads TGTGCCAGCAGTTCCGGACTAGCGGCGCTCACCGGGGAGCTGTTTTTT. Protein sequence: CASSSGLAALTGELFF.

This sequence joins TRBV30 and TRBJ1-1; tentatively, D is TRBD1 (5 bases). The CDR3 covers 12 residues. Looked up from germline, CDR1 is GTSNPN and CDR2 is SVGIG (reference sequence). The V and J ends lost 0 bases and 11 bases respectively, with 13 bases between them. The CDR3 loop is CAWSVRGGTAFF. CDR3 nucleotide sequence: TGTGCCTGGAGTGTTCGGGGGGGGACGGCTTTCTTT.

The chain has TRBV2 and TRBJ1-1; 8 bases match TRBD1. Trimming at V came to 7 bases and at J to 0 bases, leaving 4 bases not matched to a gene. The V gene's germline CDR1 is SNHLY and CDR2 FYNNEI. CDR3 length: 14 amino acids. CDR3 bases: TGTGCCAGCACCGGACAGGGTTTGAACACTGAAGCTTTCTTT. This sequence encodes CASTGQGLNTEAFF.

V and J are TRBV4-1 and TRBJ2-2; D perhaps matches TRBD2 (5 bases). Germline CDR1 reads MGHRA; CDR2 reads YSYEKL. V gave up 9 bases and J gave up 6 bases, with 17 bases separating them. The CDR3 is 14 residues long. The CDR3 sequence: CASRGHVLAGELFF. Here the CDR3 DNA reads TGCGCCAGTCGAGGGCACGTACTGGCCGGGGAGCTGTTTTTT.

This clone has a single count. The chain recombines TRBV3-1 (or the pseudogene TRBV3-2) with TRBJ1-1; 9 bases are shared with TRBD1. Trimming removed 4 bases from V and 5 bases from J; junction bases left unmatched: 8. This CDR3 has 15 amino acids. Germline values: CDR1 LGHDT, CDR2 YNNKEL (reference sequence). The CDR3 sequence is CASSPGTGPFTEAFF. CDR3 sequence (DNA): TGTGCCAGCAGCCCCGGGACAGGGCCGTTTACTGAAGCTTTCTTT.

The rearrangement uses TRBV6-5 and TRBJ1-4; perhaps TRBD1 as D (5 bases). Germline V CDR1 and CDR2: MNHEY, SVGAGI. The CDR3 consists of 15 residues. Trimming removed 2 bases at V and 6 bases at J, with 13 bases between. CDR3 region: CASSYGKGVHEKLFF. The CDR3 nucleotides read TGTGCCAGCAGTTACGGGAAAGGGGTACATGAAAAACTGTTTTTT.

The chain has TRBV11-1 and TRBJ1-6, with 7 positions matching TRBD1. The germline gives CDR1 SGHAT, CDR2 FQDESV (reference sequence). There are 14 residues in the CDR3. Trimming cost V 1 base and J 7 bases; bases outside gene matches: 1. The CDR3 is CASSLGDRNSPLHF. As DNA, the CDR3 is TGTGCCAGCAGCTTAGGGGACAGAAATTCACCCCTCCACTTT.

The chain uses TRBV27 and TRBJ1-5; 11 nucleotides align to TRBD1. The CDR3 has 16 amino acids. The trim removed 1 base at V and 6 bases at J, leaving 5 bases unmatched. Germline lookup yields CDR1 MNHEY and CDR2 SMNVEV (reference sequence). The chain's CDR3 is CASSLFWTGGGQPQHF. The DNA of the CDR3 is TGTGCCAGCAGTTTATTTTGGACAGGGGGCGGTCAGCCCCAGCATTTT.

The rearrangement joins TRBV19 to TRBJ1-1; possibly TRBD1 for D (6 bases). V lost 6 bases and J lost 1, with 27 bases in between. Germline V CDR1 and CDR2: LNHDA, SQIVND (reference sequence). The CDR3 spans 19 residues. The CDR3 DNA follows: TGTGCCAGTAGATGGAGACCGCAGAGGGGGTCCTTTACGAACACTGAAGCTTTCTTT. This encodes CASRWRPQRGSFTNTEAFF.

The CDR3 bases are TGCGCCAGCAGCCAAGGTCGCGACAGGAACCGCAATCAGCCCCAGCATTTT. This gives the protein CASSQGRDRNRNQPQHF. The chain couples TRBV4-1 to TRBJ1-5, with a tentative D call TRBD1 (6 bases). The CDR3 length is 17 residues. Germline CDR1 is MGHRA and CDR2 is YSYEKL. The V end was cut by 1 base, the J end by 2 bases, with 15 bases between.

The rearrangement links TRBV5-1 to TRBJ2-4; perhaps TRBD2 as D (6 bases). Germline lookup yields CDR1 SGHRS and CDR2 YFSETQ. The CDR3 runs to 17 residues. V was shortened by 2 bases and J by 3 bases, with 18 bases between the two germline ends. CDR3 residues: CASSFDGSGLDKNIQYF. In DNA form, the CDR3 reads TGCGCCAGCAGCTTCGACGGCAGCGGGTTGGACAAAAACATTCAGTACTTC.

This rearrangement joins TRBV2 to TRBJ1-6; 7 positions agree with TRBD1. In germline, CDR1 is SNHLY, CDR2 FYNNEI. The CDR3 covers 13 residues. The J segment lost 7 bases and the V segment lost 10 bases, leaving 7 bases of the junction unmatched. For the CDR3, the DNA is TGTGCCACCCGGGACAGAAAAAATTCACCCCTCCACTTT. Protein product: CATRDRKNSPLHF. Based on the CDR3 plus reference TRBV2 and TRBJ1-6, the full variable domain is EPEVTQTPSHQVTQMGQEVILRCVPISNHLYFYWYRQILGQKVEFLVSFYNNEISEKSEIFDDQFSVERPDGSNFTLKIRSTKLEDSAMYFCATRDRKNSPLHFGNGTRLTVT.

This rearrangement joins TRBV5-6 to TRBJ2-1; tentatively, D is TRBD2 (7 bases). The CDR3 covers 13 residues. Trimming cost V 3 bases and J 8 bases, with 12 bases left between them. The germline V gene has CDR1 SGHDT and CDR2 YYEEEE. In DNA form, the CDR3 reads TGTGCCAGCAGCTGGGGAGGGGGATATGAGCAGTTCTTC. This sequence encodes CASSWGGGYEQFF.

The chain recombines TRBV5-1 with TRBJ1-2; D unclear. The V gene's germline CDR1 is SGHRS and CDR2 YFSETQ. The CDR3 totals 13 residues. V was pared by 0 bases and J by 8 bases, with 11 bases between. The CDR3 sequence is CASSLGQAAGYTF. Written as DNA, the CDR3 is TGCGCCAGCAGCTTGGGGCAGGCTGCGGGCTACACCTTC.

The chain carries TRBV5-1 and TRBJ1-4; the match to TRBD1 covers 11 bases. Germline loops: CDR1 SGHRS, CDR2 YFSETQ. The CDR3 sequence is 18 residues long. Unmatched junction bases numbered 12, after V lost 0 bases and J lost 8 bases. CDR3 nucleotides: TGCGCCAGCAGCTTGGACGGACAGGGGGCAATAGCGGGAGAAAAACTGTTTTTT. The encoded protein is CASSLDGQGAIAGEKLFF.

The chain has TRBV6-1 and TRBJ2-6, with D possibly being TRBD2 (5 bases). Germline V gives CDR1 MNHNS, CDR2 SASEGT. CDR3 size: 15 residues. Trimming pared 3 bases from V and 3 bases from J, leaving 9 bases between. In DNA form, the CDR3 reads TGTGCCAGCAGTGATTTGGGAGTTGGGGCCAACGTCCTGACTTTC. Translation: CASSDLGVGANVLTF.

The J gene is TRBJ2-2, the V gene TRBV7-8; D is perhaps TRBD1 (5 bases). CDR3 length equals 14 residues. The germline V gene encodes CDR1 SGHVS and CDR2 FQNEAQ. The V end lost 7 bases, the J end lost 1 base, and 10 bases lay between the germline ends. CDR3 sequence: CASTLTGNTGELFF. The CDR3 coding sequence is TGTGCCAGCACTTTAACAGGGAACACCGGGGAGCTGTTTTTT.